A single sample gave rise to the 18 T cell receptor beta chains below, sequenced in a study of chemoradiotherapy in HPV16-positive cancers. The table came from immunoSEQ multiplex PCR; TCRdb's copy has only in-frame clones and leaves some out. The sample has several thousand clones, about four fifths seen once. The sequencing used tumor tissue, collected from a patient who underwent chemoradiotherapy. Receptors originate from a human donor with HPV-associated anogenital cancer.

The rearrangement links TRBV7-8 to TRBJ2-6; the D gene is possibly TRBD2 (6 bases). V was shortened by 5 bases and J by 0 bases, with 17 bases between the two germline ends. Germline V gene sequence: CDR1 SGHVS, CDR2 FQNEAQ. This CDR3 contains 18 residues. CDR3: CASSLRGLDLSGANVLTF. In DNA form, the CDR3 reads TGTGCCAGCAGCCTAAGGGGACTTGACCTCTCTGGGGCCAACGTCCTGACTTTC.

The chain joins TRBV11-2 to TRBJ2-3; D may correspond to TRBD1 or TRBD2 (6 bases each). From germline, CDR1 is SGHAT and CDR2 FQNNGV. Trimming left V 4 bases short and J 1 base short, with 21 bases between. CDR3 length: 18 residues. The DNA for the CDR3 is TGTGCCAGCAGCTATCGTAGGGGCGGGAAGGGGGGCACAGATACGCAGTATTTT. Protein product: CASSYRRGGKGGTDTQYF.

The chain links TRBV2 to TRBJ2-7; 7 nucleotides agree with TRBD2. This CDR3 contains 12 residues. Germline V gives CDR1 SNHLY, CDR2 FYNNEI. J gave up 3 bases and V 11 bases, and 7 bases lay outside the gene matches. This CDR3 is CAGGREHYEQYF. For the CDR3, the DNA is TGTGCCGGAGGGAGGGAGCACTACGAGCAGTACTTC. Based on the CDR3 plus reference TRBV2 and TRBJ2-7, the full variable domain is EPEVTQTPSHQVTQMGQEVILRCVPISNHLYFYWYRQILGQKVEFLVSFYNNEISEKSEIFDDQFSVERPDGSNFTLKIRSTKLEDSAMYFCAGGREHYEQYFGPGTRLTVT.

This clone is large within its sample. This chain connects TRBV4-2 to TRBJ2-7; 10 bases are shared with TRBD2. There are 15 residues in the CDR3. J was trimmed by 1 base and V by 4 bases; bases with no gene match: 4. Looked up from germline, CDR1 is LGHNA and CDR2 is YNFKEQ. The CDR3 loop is CASSPGLADSYEQYF. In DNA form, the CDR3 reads TGTGCCAGCAGCCCTGGACTAGCGGATTCCTACGAGCAGTACTTC.

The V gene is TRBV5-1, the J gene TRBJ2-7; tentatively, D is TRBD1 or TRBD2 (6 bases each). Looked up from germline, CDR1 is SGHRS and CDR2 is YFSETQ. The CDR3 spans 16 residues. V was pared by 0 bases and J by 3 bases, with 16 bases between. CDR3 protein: CASSLGLGGLLYEQYF. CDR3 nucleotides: TGCGCCAGCAGCTTGGGTTTGGGGGGCCTCCTCTACGAGCAGTACTTC. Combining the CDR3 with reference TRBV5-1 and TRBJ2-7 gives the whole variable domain KAGVTQTPRYLIKTRGQQVTLSCSPISGHRSVSWYQQTPGQGLQFLFEYFSETQRNKGNFPGRFSGRQFSNSRSEMNVSTLELGDSALYLCASSLGLGGLLYEQYFGPGTRLTVT.

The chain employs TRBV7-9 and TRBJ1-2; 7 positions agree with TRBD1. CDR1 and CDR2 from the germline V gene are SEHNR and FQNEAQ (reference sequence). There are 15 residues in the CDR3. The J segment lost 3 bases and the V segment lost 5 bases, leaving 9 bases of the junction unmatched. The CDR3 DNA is TGTGCCAGCAGCCCGACGGCAGGGGGTGACTATGGCTACACCTTC. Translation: CASSPTAGGDYGYTF.

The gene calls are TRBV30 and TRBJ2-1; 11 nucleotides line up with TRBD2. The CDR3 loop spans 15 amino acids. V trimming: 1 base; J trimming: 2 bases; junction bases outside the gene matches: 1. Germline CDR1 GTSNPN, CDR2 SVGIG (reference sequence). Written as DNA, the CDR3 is TGTGCCTGGAGTGGTAGCGGGGGGGCCTACAATGAGCAGTTCTTC. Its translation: CAWSGSGGAYNEQFF.

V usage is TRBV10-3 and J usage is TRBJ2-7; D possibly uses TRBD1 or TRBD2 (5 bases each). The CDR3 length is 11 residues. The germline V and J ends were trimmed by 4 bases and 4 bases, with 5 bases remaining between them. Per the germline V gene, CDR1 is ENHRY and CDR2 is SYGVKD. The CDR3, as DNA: TGTGCCATCAGTGGGGGGTACGAGCAGTACTTC. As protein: CAISGGYEQYF.

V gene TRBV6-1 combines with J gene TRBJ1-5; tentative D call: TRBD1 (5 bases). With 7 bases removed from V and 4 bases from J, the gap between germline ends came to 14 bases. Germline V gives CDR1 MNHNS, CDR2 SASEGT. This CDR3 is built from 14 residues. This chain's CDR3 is CASIDGGGNQPQHF. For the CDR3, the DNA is TGTGCCAGCATCGACGGGGGAGGAAATCAGCCCCAGCATTTT.

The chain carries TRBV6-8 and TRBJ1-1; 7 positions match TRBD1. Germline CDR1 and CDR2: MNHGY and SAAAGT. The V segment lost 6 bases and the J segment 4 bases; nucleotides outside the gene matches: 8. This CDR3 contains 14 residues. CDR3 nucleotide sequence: TGTGCCAGCAGCCCACAGGGGTTGATCACTGAAGCTTTCTTT. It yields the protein CASSPQGLITEAFF.

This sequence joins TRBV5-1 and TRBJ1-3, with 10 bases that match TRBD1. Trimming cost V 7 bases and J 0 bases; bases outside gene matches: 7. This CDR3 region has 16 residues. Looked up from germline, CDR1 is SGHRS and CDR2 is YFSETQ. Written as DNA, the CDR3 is TGCGCCAGCCGGACAGGGGGTGAGGTCTCTGGAAACACCATATATTTT. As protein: CASRTGGEVSGNTIYF.

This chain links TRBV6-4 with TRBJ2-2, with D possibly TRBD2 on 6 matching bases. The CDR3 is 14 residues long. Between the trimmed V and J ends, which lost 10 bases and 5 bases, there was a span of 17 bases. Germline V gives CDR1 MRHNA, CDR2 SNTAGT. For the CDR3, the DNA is TGTGCCACTCGCGGCCAGGGAGGAACCGGGGAGCTGTTTTTT. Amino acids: CATRGQGGTGELFF.

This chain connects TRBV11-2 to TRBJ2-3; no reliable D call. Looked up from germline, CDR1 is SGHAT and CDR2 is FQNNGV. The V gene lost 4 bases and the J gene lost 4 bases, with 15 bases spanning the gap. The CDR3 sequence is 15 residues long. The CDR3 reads CASSSYLGESDTQYF. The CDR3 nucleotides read TGTGCCAGCAGCTCCTACCTTGGGGAATCAGATACGCAGTATTTT.

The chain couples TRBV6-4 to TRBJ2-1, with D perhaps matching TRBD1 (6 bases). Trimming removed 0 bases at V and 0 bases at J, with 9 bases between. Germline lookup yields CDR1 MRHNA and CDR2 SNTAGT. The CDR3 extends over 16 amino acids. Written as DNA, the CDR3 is TGTGCCAGCAGTGACTCGAGCAGGGGCTCCTACAATGAGCAGTTCTTC. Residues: CASSDSSRGSYNEQFF.

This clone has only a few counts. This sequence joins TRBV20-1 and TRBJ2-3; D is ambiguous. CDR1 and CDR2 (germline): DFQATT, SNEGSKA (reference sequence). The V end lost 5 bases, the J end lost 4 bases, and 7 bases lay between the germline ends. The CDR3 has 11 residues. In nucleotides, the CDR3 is TGCAGTGCTCACAGAGCAGATACGCAGTATTTT. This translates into CSAHRADTQYF.

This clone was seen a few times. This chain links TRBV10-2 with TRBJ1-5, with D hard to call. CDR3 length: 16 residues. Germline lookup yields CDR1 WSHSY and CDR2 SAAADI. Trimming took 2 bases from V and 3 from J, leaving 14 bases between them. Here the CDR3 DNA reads TGCGCCAGCAGTGAGAAGTCGTCCGGGTTCAATCAGCCCCAGCATTTT. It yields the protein CASSEKSSGFNQPQHF.

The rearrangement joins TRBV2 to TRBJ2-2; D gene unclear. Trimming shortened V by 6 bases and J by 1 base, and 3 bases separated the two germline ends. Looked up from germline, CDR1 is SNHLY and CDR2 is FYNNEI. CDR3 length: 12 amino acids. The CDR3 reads CASRQNTGELFF. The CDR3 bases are TGTGCCAGCAGGCAGAACACCGGGGAGCTGTTTTTT.

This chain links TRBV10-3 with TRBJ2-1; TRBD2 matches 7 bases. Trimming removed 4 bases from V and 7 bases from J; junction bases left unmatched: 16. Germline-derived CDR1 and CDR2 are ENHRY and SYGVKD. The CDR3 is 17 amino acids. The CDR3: CAISAGLAALGGNEQFF. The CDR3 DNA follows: TGTGCCATCAGTGCAGGGCTAGCGGCACTGGGGGGGAATGAGCAGTTCTTC.